A selection of T cell receptor beta chains follows, all from one sample in a study of T cells in Graves' hyperthyroidism and ophthalmopathy. TCRdb fed the multiplex PCR reads into MiXCR, producing one record per CDR3 protein. The table records approximately 300,000 distinct CDR3 sequences, roughly 19% of them present only once. The source material was blood. Source of these receptors: a man aged 45 to 65 with Graves' ophthalmopathy. CDR3s include the opening cysteine and the closing phenylalanine or tryptophan. A D gene is named only where the DNA matches it firmly. Clone size is shown for a subset of rows, as once, few, many or a class of expanded clone.

j_call,clone_size,d_call,v_call,cdr3_aa,cdr3_nt
TRBJ1-3,.,.,TRBV12-3/TRBV12-4,CASSPTALSGNTIYF,TGTGCCAGCAGCCCCACAGCTCTCTCTGGAAACACCATATATTTT
TRBJ1-5,.,TRBD1,TRBV27,CASSFKGQGRSQPQHF,TGTGCCAGCAGTTTCAAGGGACAGGGAAGAAGTCAGCCCCAGCATTTT
TRBJ2-1,.,.,TRBV19,CASRPQAYNEQFF,TGTGCCAGTAGACCCCAAGCCTACAATGAGCAGTTCTTC
TRBJ1-5,.,.,TRBV18,CASRAQGNQPQHF,TGTGCCAGTAGGGCCCAGGGTAATCAGCCCCAGCATTTT
TRBJ2-7,few,TRBD2,TRBV6-1,CASSYTPGTSGPYEQYF,TGTGCCAGCAGCTATACCCCCGGGACTAGCGGCCCCTACGAGCAGTACTTC
TRBJ1-2,few,.,TRBV28,CASSRRQAANYGYTF,TGTGCCAGCAGTAGAAGACAGGCGGCTAACTATGGCTACACCTTC
TRBJ1-6,.,.,TRBV4-1,CASSQLRGRNSPLHF,TGCGCCAGCAGCCAATTGAGAGGTCGGAATTCACCCCTCCACTTT
TRBJ1-1,many,TRBD1,TRBV7-3,CASSRTGNTEAFF,TGTGCCAGCAGCCGGACAGGTAACACTGAAGCTTTCTTT
TRBJ2-1,.,.,TRBV27,CASRESGKSYNEQFF,TGTGCCAGCAGGGAGTCGGGTAAATCCTACAATGAGCAGTTCTTC
TRBJ1-1,.,.,TRBV5-4,CASSLAEEAFF,TGTGCCAGCAGCTTGGCCGAAGAAGCTTTCTTT
TRBJ2-1,few,TRBD2,TRBV2,CASSSRLAGEVEQFF,TGTGCCAGCAGTTCAAGACTAGCGGGAGAGGTTGAGCAGTTCTTC
TRBJ2-2,few,.,TRBV5-1,CASGTRANTGELFF,TGCGCCAGCGGGACCCGGGCGAACACCGGGGAGCTGTTTTTT
TRBJ2-7,many,.,TRBV6-1,CASSDGYEQYF,TGTGCCAGCAGTGACGGGTACGAGCAGTACTTC
TRBJ2-7,many,.,TRBV20-1,CSARDLRTGSYEQYF,TGCAGTGCTAGAGATCTCAGGACTGGTTCCTACGAGCAGTACTTC
TRBJ2-1,.,.,TRBV12-3/TRBV12-4,CASSFGVPTRNEQFF,TGTGCCAGCAGTTTTGGGGTACCCACCCGCAATGAGCAGTTCTTC
TRBJ2-1,many,TRBD2,TRBV27,CASKGGGHEQFF,TGTGCCTCAAAAGGCGGGGGACATGAGCAGTTCTTC
TRBJ1-6,many,TRBD1,TRBV7-2,CASSSGGTVHF,TGTGCCAGCAGCTCAGGGGGAACAGTCCACTTT
TRBJ1-1,few,TRBD1,TRBV18,CASSISGTGGLNTEAFF,TGTGCCAGCTCAATATCCGGGACAGGGGGGTTGAACACTGAAGCTTTCTTT
TRBJ2-1,many,.,TRBV3-1,CASSQGKNEQFF,TGTGCCAGCAGCCAGGGGAAGAATGAGCAGTTCTTC
TRBJ2-7,.,TRBD2,TRBV7-9,CASSSFSGGICEQYF,TGTGCCAGCAGCTCATTCAGCGGGGGGATCTGCGAGCAGTACTTC
TRBJ1-4,.,.,TRBV10-3,CAISEGGWEKLFF,TGTGCCATCTCGGAGGGGGGATGGGAAAAACTGTTTTTT
TRBJ1-2,.,.,TRBV4-1,CASSSGQLDYGYTF,TGCGCCAGCAGCTCCGGACAACTTGACTATGGCTACACCTTC
TRBJ1-1,many,.,TRBV11-2,CASSLGYLGAPEAFF,TGTGCCAGCAGCTTAGGCTACTTGGGGGCTCCGGAAGCTTTCTTT
TRBJ2-3,.,TRBD2,TRBV20-1,CSAATFWRAPYGKREVSDTQYF,TGCAGTGCTGCCACGTTTTGGCGGGCCCCTTATGGCAAGCGGGAGGTGTCAGATACGCAGTATTTT
TRBJ1-1,.,TRBD1,TRBV9,CASSVGTARGTEAFF,TGTGCCAGCAGCGTCGGGACAGCCCGGGGCACTGAAGCTTTCTTT
TRBJ2-3,many,TRBD1,TRBV7-8,CASSLGDRVDTQYF,TGTGCCAGCAGCTTAGGGGACAGGGTGGATACGCAGTATTTT
TRBJ2-3,.,.,TRBV28,CASSFQGSTDTQYF,TGTGCCAGCAGTTTTCAGGGGTCCACAGATACGCAGTATTTT
TRBJ1-3,many,.,TRBV5-1,CASSSGMAGNTIYF,TGCGCCAGCAGCTCAGGGATGGCTGGAAACACCATATATTTT
TRBJ2-3,many,.,TRBV24-1,CATSDPKTGNTDTQYF,TGTGCCACCAGTGATCCAAAAACAGGCAACACAGATACGCAGTATTTT
TRBJ1-5,many,TRBD1,TRBV27,CASRRTGGNQPQHF,TGTGCCAGCAGGAGGACAGGTGGGAATCAGCCCCAGCATTTT
TRBJ2-7,.,.,TRBV20-1,CSASEGGSYEQYF,TGCAGTGCTAGCGAGGGCGGTTCCTACGAGCAGTACTTC
TRBJ1-1,many,TRBD1,TRBV2,CASTGQGGGTEAFF,TGTGCCAGCACCGGACAGGGAGGGGGCACTGAAGCTTTCTTT
TRBJ2-2,many,.,TRBV20-1,CSARDLAVRELFF,TGCAGTGCTAGAGATCTCGCCGTCCGGGAGCTGTTTTTT
TRBJ2-7,many,.,TRBV11-2,CASSLHQGTAYEQYF,TGTGCCAGCAGCTTACATCAGGGGACCGCCTACGAGCAGTACTTC
TRBJ1-6,.,.,TRBV9,CASSPGTDSPLHF,TGTGCCAGCAGCCCAGGGACCGACTCACCCCTCCACTTT
TRBJ2-7,few,.,TRBV20-1,CSARDYRAPVDEQYF,TGCAGTGCTAGAGATTACAGAGCGCCTGTCGACGAGCAGTACTTC
TRBJ2-5,many,.,TRBV12-3/TRBV12-4,CASSTGQNQETQYF,TGTGCCAGCAGTACGGGACAAAACCAAGAGACCCAGTACTTC
TRBJ2-1,few,.,TRBV5-8,CASAYGAGAYEQFF,TGTGCCAGCGCGTACGGGGCTGGAGCTTATGAGCAGTTCTTC
TRBJ1-6,many,.,TRBV2,CASTGLTGGNSPLHF,TGTGCCAGCACCGGACTGACAGGTGGTAATTCACCCCTCCACTTT
TRBJ2-7,few,.,TRBV5-6,CASIRGPPPSYEQYF,TGTGCCAGCATCCGGGGACCCCCCCCCTCCTACGAGCAGTACTTC
TRBJ2-7,few,TRBD1,TRBV6-1,CASGQGLSYEQYF,TGTGCCAGCGGACAGGGCCTTTCCTACGAGCAGTACTTC
TRBJ2-7,.,TRBD1,TRBV19,CASSPGTGDVYEQYF,TGTGCCAGTAGTCCCGGGACAGGGGATGTATACGAGCAGTACTTC
TRBJ2-3,many,TRBD2,TRBV6-1,CASSDGREVTDTQYF,TGTGCCAGCAGTGACGGGCGGGAGGTGACAGATACGCAGTATTTT
TRBJ2-1,many,TRBD1,TRBV7-3,CASSAGTGPYNEQFF,TGTGCCAGCAGCGCCGGGACAGGGCCCTACAATGAGCAGTTCTTC
TRBJ2-3,few,TRBD2,TRBV7-3,CASGTLGGSDTDTQYF,TGTGCCAGCGGCACCCTCGGCGGGAGTGACACAGATACGCAGTATTTT
TRBJ2-7,.,TRBD1,TRBV6-1,CASRETGTGVEQYF,TGTGCCAGCAGGGAGACCGGGACAGGGGTCGAGCAGTACTTC
TRBJ2-7,once,.,TRBV6-5,CASSYRRSYEQYF,TGTGCCAGCAGTTATCGGCGGTCCTACGAGCAGTACTTC
TRBJ2-3,few,.,TRBV7-9,CASSFWAQNTDTQYF,TGTGCCAGCAGCTTCTGGGCCCAAAACACAGATACGCAGTATTTT
TRBJ1-1,.,.,TRBV28,CASSGALGSEAFF,TGTGCCAGCAGCGGAGCTTTGGGGTCTGAAGCTTTCTTT
TRBJ2-1,many,TRBD2,TRBV12-3/TRBV12-4,CASSSGLAGEGEQFF,TGTGCCAGCAGTTCAGGACTAGCGGGAGAGGGTGAGCAGTTCTTC
TRBJ2-1,many,TRBD1,TRBV27,CASRLGQGAYNEQFF,TGTGCCAGCAGGCTTGGGCAGGGGGCGTACAATGAGCAGTTCTTC